The entry below gives a single TCR beta chain sequence along with its context. The data were obtained in a study of blood T cell repertoires in COVID-19. J lost 2 bases, V lost 5 bases, and 2 bases had no gene match. Germline CDR1 and CDR2: MNHEY and SMNVEV (reference sequence). The CDR3 spans 13 residues. Per the original data handling: Quantification of nucleated cells was approximated via reference gene primer amplification. Generated by immunoSEQ multiplex PCR, the TCRdb table keeps only in-frame clones and is missing some. The V and J calls and clone size were taken over from that table, and D and trimming were inferred from the DNA. The sample has about 58,000 clones, about 91% seen once.

This chain links TRBV27 with TRBJ1-2; TRBD1 agrees at 7 bases. This receptor was identified in a woman aged 55-69 years with active COVID-19. What was sequenced was peripheral blood. DNA for the CDR3: TGTGCCAGCAGTCGGGACAGCAACTATGGCTACACCTTC. This gives the protein CASSRDSNYGYTF.